Presented here are 15 T cell receptor beta chains from one specimen sequenced in a study of shared clonotypes between healthy human individuals. The assay was immunoSEQ multiplex PCR, and TCRdb's table has in-frame clones only and misses some. The sample lists some 1 million clones; approximately 70% were seen once. Sequenced: memory CD4+ T cells sorted from blood. The subset here: CD45RA-negative fraction. Receptors were obtained from a man in his late teens or twenties in good health.

This clone was counted a few times. The V call is TRBV28, the J call TRBJ1-2; D not resolved. Germline CDR1 and CDR2: MDHEN and SYDVKM. With 4 bases removed from V and 0 bases from J, the gap between germline ends came to 6 bases. This CDR3 spans 13 amino acids. CDR3 nucleotides: TGTGCCAGCAGTTATCAGCCTAACTATGGCTACACCTTC. This sequence encodes CASSYQPNYGYTF.

In its sample, this clone was seen once. A clone one base away is much larger, so this may be a read error. Distinct nucleotide sequences in the sample also encode this CDR3. This chain links TRBV5-1 with TRBJ2-7; D may be TRBD1 or TRBD2 (5 bases each). The V end was cut by 0 bases, the J end by 3 bases, with 7 bases between. CDR3 size: 13 residues. Germline lookup yields CDR1 SGHRS and CDR2 YFSETQ. The DNA of the CDR3 is TGCGCCAGCAGCTTGGGGGGGAACTACGAGCAGTACTTC. This sequence encodes CASSLGGNYEQYF.

The rearrangement links TRBV15 to TRBJ1-1, with a tentative D call TRBD1 (5 bases). CDR3 length: 15 residues. Per germline, CDR1 LNHNV and CDR2 YYDKDF (reference sequence). The ends were cut back, 2 bases at V and 4 bases at J, with 14 bases in the middle. The CDR3 region has the DNA TGTGCCACCAGCAGACCTCAGGGAGGCGGCACTGAAGCTTTCTTT. This gives the protein CATSRPQGGGTEAFF. Using reference TRBV15 and TRBJ1-1 for the parts outside the CDR3, the full variable domain is DAMVIQNPRYQVTQFGKPVTLSCSQTLNHNVMYWYQQKSSQAPKLLFHYYDKDFNNEADTPDNFQSRRPNTSFCFLDIRSPGLGDTAMYLCATSRPQGGGTEAFFGQGTRLTVV.

The J gene is TRBJ2-1, the V gene TRBV11-3; TRBD1 might be the D (5 bases). The CDR3 loop spans 15 amino acids. Germline V gene sequence: CDR1 SGHNT, CDR2 YENEEA. The V and J ends lost 1 base and 7 bases respectively, with 14 bases between them. The CDR3 here is CASSLARAERNEQFF. The CDR3 DNA reads TGTGCCAGCAGCTTAGCCAGGGCGGAACGGAATGAGCAGTTCTTC.

V is TRBV11-2 and J is TRBJ2-5, with 7 bases that match TRBD1. Losses at the gene ends were 4 bases for V and 2 bases for J; bases not matched to a gene: 7. Germline V gene data show CDR1 as SGHAT and CDR2 as FQNNGV. The CDR3 extends over 15 amino acids. The CDR3 nucleotides read TGTGCCAGCAGCTGGACAGGACGGCATCAAGAGACCCAGTACTTC. Protein sequence: CASSWTGRHQETQYF.

Details on this clone: The sample holds other DNA sequences that translate to the same CDR3. The J gene is TRBJ1-6, the V gene TRBV5-4; possible D gene TRBD1, 6 bases. Trimming removed 0 bases from V and 4 bases from J, with 8 bases in between. Looked up from germline, CDR1 is SGHNT and CDR2 is YYREEE (reference sequence). The length of the CDR3 is 15 residues. DNA for the CDR3: TGTGCCAGCAGCTTGGGGCAGGGGTATAATTCACCCCTCCACTTT. Translating it yields CASSLGQGYNSPLHF.

Remarks on this clone: This could be a read error, since a much larger clone is one nucleotide away. In DNA, the CDR3 is TGCGCCAGCAGCTTGAATAGCGGGAGCACAGATACGCAGTATTTT. This encodes CASSLNSGSTDTQYF. The rearrangement joins TRBV5-1 to TRBJ2-3; 7 nucleotides match TRBD2. CDR1 and CDR2 from the germline V gene are SGHRS and YFSETQ. V shed 1 base and J 0 bases; nucleotides not matched to a gene: 2. CDR3 size: 15 residues.

This clone has a handful of counts. The chain recombines TRBV25-1 with TRBJ1-5; 7 bases are a match to TRBD1. This CDR3 comprises 14 residues. With 2 bases clipped from V and 7 bases from J, the junction kept 5 bases outside the gene matches. CDR1 and CDR2 (germline): MGHDK, SYGVNS. This CDR3 is CASSEIRGEQPQHF. The DNA for the CDR3 is TGTGCCAGCAGTGAAATCAGGGGGGAACAGCCCCAGCATTTT.

This sequence joins TRBV5-1 and TRBJ2-2, with D unresolved. V was cut by 3 bases and J by 1 base, with 7 bases left in between. The CDR3 has 14 residues. Germline CDR1 SGHRS, CDR2 YFSETQ. The CDR3 coding sequence is TGCGCCAGCAGCTCAACAGAGAACACCGGGGAGCTGTTTTTT. It is translated as CASSSTENTGELFF.

This clone has a single count. The chain is built from TRBV6-6 and TRBJ1-1, with D possibly matching TRBD1 (5 bases). Germline lookup yields CDR1 MNHNY and CDR2 SVGAGI (reference sequence). Trimming stripped 2 bases from V and 2 bases from J, with 12 bases between. The CDR3 contains 15 residues. Here the CDR3 DNA reads TGTGCCAGCAGTTACCAAGGGACGGCAAACACTGAAGCTTTCTTT. It encodes CASSYQGTANTEAFF.

This rearrangement joins TRBV30 to TRBJ2-2; D is unresolved. The CDR3 spans 14 residues. CDR1 GTSNPN and CDR2 SVGIG come from the germline V gene (reference sequence). The V end lost 2 bases, the J end lost 2 bases, and 9 bases lay between the germline ends. CDR3 nucleotides: TGTGCCTGGAGTCTGGCAAAAAACACCGGGGAGCTGTTTTTT. Amino acid sequence: CAWSLAKNTGELFF.

In this sample, this clone turned up a few times. The rearrangement uses TRBV10-2 and TRBJ1-6; 7 nucleotides match TRBD1. Germline V lookup: CDR1 WSHSY, CDR2 SAAADI. CDR3 length: 16 amino acids. J was trimmed by 7 bases and V by 4 bases; bases with no gene match: 10. The DNA of the CDR3 is TGCGCCAGCAGTGCCACAGGGGTATGGGGAAATTCACCCCTCCACTTT. This sequence encodes CASSATGVWGNSPLHF.

This chain links TRBV6-6 with TRBJ1-1, with TRBD1 identical over 7 bases. The J segment lost 0 bases and the V segment lost 5 bases, leaving 6 bases of the junction unmatched. The CDR3 is 15 amino acids. CDR1 is MNHNY, CDR2 SVGAGI, per germline (reference sequence). The CDR3 region has the DNA TGTGCCAGCAGTCCCCGACAGGGAATGAACACTGAAGCTTTCTTT. Translated: CASSPRQGMNTEAFF.

V usage is TRBV27 and J usage is TRBJ1-5, with D maybe TRBD1 (6 bases). Between the trimmed V and J ends, which lost 0 bases and 3 bases, there was a span of 12 bases. CDR1 and CDR2 from the germline V gene are MNHEY and SMNVEV (reference sequence). CDR3 length: 16 amino acids. The CDR3 protein is CASSLSPAGANQPQHF. CDR3 coding DNA: TGTGCCAGCAGTTTATCTCCGGCAGGGGCCAATCAGCCCCAGCATTTT.

This chain uses TRBV19 with TRBJ2-7; TRBD1 might be the D (5 bases). The CDR3 has 14 amino acids. Trimming took off 3 bases at V and 3 bases at J, with 12 bases between the two ends. CDR1 is LNHDA and CDR2 is SQIVND in the germline V gene (reference sequence). The CDR3 sequence: CASSISGRDYEQYF. In DNA, the CDR3 is TGTGCCAGTAGTATTAGTGGCAGGGACTACGAGCAGTACTTC.